This T cell receptor (beta chain) is drawn from a study of radiotherapy plus CTLA-4 blockade in lung cancer. Study-level background: Patients showed objective responses in about 20% of cases and disease control in about 30%. Study-level results: Response was reportedly best predicted by early blood T cell clone dynamics, with interferon-beta.

Turning to this clone: Its antigen is unknown.

Trimming cost V 6 bases and J 3 bases; bases outside gene matches: 7. Germline V gene sequence: CDR1 GTSNPN, CDR2 SVGIG (reference sequence). This CDR3 region has 13 residues. Focal radiation plus CTLA-4 blockade with ipilimumab was administered to patients who had chemo-refractory metastatic non-small-cell lung cancer. Assay: immunoSEQ multiplex PCR; the TCRdb copy retains only in-frame clones and omits some. The sample consists of approximately 83,000 clones, around 78% of them appearing once. V usage is TRBV30 and J usage is TRBJ1-1; 7 bases map to TRBD1. Sequenced here: peripheral blood, sampled from a patient treated with radiotherapy plus ipilimumab. This receptor was obtained from a human donor with non-small cell lung cancer who had a partial response to radiotherapy plus ipilimumab. Some clones in this sample may be carry-over from other donors' samples. This chain's CDR3 is CACRTGEDTEAFF. CDR3 in DNA: TGTGCCTGTCGCACAGGGGAGGACACTGAAGCTTTCTTT. The full variable domain, with the rest looked up from reference TRBV30 and TRBJ1-1, is SQTIHQWPATLVQPVGSPLSLECTVEGTSNPNLYWYRQAAGRGLQLLFYSVGIGQISSEVPQNLSASRPQDRQFILSSKKLLLSDSGFYLCACRTGEDTEAFFGQGTRLTVV.